Listed below are T cell receptor beta chains from one sample, sequenced in a study of CD8+ T cells in alopecia areata. Sequencing was performed with immunoSEQ multiplex PCR; in TCRdb, only in-frame clones are kept and a portion is missing. This table has approximately 210,000 clones, roughly three fifths appearing once. This sample comprised CD4+ T cells sorted from blood, obtained between weeks 43 and 45, from a patient treated with tofacitinib. The receptors originated from a human donor with alopecia areata. Both conserved end residues are part of each CDR3. A D gene is named only where the DNA matches it firmly. Not all rows give a size; the values are once, few, many and, for expanded clones, a class.

TRBV15,-,-,TRBJ1-1,CATSRGSAGWTEAFF,TGTGCCACCAGCAGAGGTTCGGCGGGATGGACCGAGGCTTTCTTT
TRBV30,-,-,TRBJ1-5,CAWSREGDQPQHF,TGTGCCTGGAGTAGGGAGGGGGATCAGCCCCAGCATTTT
TRBV29-1,-,-,TRBJ2-7,CSVRDIDEQYF,TGCAGCGTTAGGGACATTGACGAGCAGTACTTC
TRBV7-8,-,-,TRBJ1-5,CASSLERGGPTQPQHF,TGTGCCAGCAGCTTAGAACGGGGCGGTCCCACCCAGCCCCAGCATTTT
TRBV29-1,-,-,TRBJ1-2,CSVQEQPSNGYTF,TGCAGCGTTCAGGAGCAGCCCTCGAATGGCTACACCTTC
TRBV28,-,-,TRBJ2-1,CASSLEGGQPMDEQFF,TGTGCCAGCAGTTTAGAGGGGGGACAGCCGATGGATGAGCAGTTCTTC
TRBV5-1,-,-,TRBJ2-5,CASSFLRTETQYF,TGCGCCAGCAGCTTTCTTAGGACAGAGACCCAGTACTTC
TRBV5-4,TRBD1,few,TRBJ2-6,CASSLGTGLSGANVLTF,TGTGCCAGCAGCTTGGGGACAGGTCTCTCTGGGGCCAACGTCCTGACTTTC
TRBV29-1,TRBD2,-,TRBJ2-5,CSGFGLAGRGETQYF,TGCAGCGGATTTGGACTAGCGGGGAGAGGAGAGACCCAGTACTTC
TRBV7-8,-,few,TRBJ2-6,CASSLRQSNFAGANVLTF,TGTGCCAGCAGCTTACGGCAGAGCAACTTTGCTGGGGCCAACGTCCTGACTTTC
TRBV6-5,-,-,TRBJ1-2,CASSADGGGYGYTF,TGTGCCAGCAGCGCCGATGGGGGCGGCTATGGCTACACCTTC
TRBV9,-,-,TRBJ1-1,CASSSSSGHQAFF,TGTGCCAGCAGCTCTTCATCCGGGCACCAAGCTTTCTTT
TRBV7-2,-,few,TRBJ2-1,CASSLGPEYNEQFF,TGTGCCAGCAGCTTAGGGCCGGAGTACAATGAGCAGTTCTTC
TRBV29-1,-,-,TRBJ1-1,CSADGVMMNTEAFF,TGCAGCGCGGACGGAGTCATGATGAACACTGAAGCTTTCTTT
TRBV5-1,-,-,TRBJ2-5,CASREGDQETQYF,TGCGCCAGCAGGGAGGGGGACCAAGAGACCCAGTACTTC
TRBV15,TRBD1,-,TRBJ1-2,CATSRDGGQGAYGYTF,TGTGCCACCAGCAGAGACGGCGGGCAGGGGGCGTATGGCTACACCTTC
TRBV6-1,-,-,TRBJ2-5,CASQVGETQYF,TGTGCCAGCCAAGTAGGAGAGACCCAGTACTTC
TRBV4-1,-,-,TRBJ1-4,CASSQEDVREKLFF,TGCGCCAGCAGCCAAGAAGATGTCCGGGAAAAACTGTTTTTT
TRBV6-5,-,once,TRBJ1-2,CASSSRRGGYTF,TGTGCCAGCAGTTCCCGCAGGGGCGGCTACACCTTC
TRBV15,-,once,TRBJ1-5,CATSRVAGSGNQPQHF,TGTGCCACCAGCAGAGTAGCAGGGTCGGGCAATCAGCCCCAGCATTTT
TRBV25-1,TRBD1,-,TRBJ1-1,CASTRGGSGNTEAFF,TGTGCCAGCACTCGAGGGGGCAGTGGAAACACTGAAGCTTTCTTT
TRBV23-1,-,few,TRBJ2-1,CASSRRGARKYGDEQFF,TGCGCCAGCAGTCGTCGTGGGGCGCGAAAGTACGGCGATGAGCAGTTCTTC
TRBV7-2,TRBD2,-,TRBJ2-4,CASSLGLAGLAKNIQYF,TGTGCCAGCAGCTTAGGACTAGCGGGGTTAGCCAAAAACATTCAGTACTTC
TRBV5-1,-,-,TRBJ1-2,CASSLGTVYNYGYTF,TGCGCCAGCAGCTTGGGGACAGTTTATAACTATGGCTACACCTTC